A selection of T cell receptor beta chains follows, all from one sample in a study of T cells in localized non-small cell lung cancer. The data were produced by immunoSEQ multiplex PCR, yet TCRdb's version contains in-frame clones alone and is incomplete. The table lists about 3,700 clones, 20% to 25% of them singletons. The input for sequencing was lung tumor tissue, taken before any cancer treatment. Receptors were obtained from a woman aged 40-69 years with stage I lung adenocarcinoma. Each CDR3 is given with its conserved first and last residue. Fields, in order: D gene, J gene, V gene, clone size, CDR3 DNA, CDR3 protein. D genes are given only for firm matches. Clone size appears in some rows only: once, few, many, or a class for an expanded clone.

D: -; J: TRBJ1-1; V: TRBV5-1; size: -; DNA: TGCGCCAGCAGCTTGGAGGCGGGGGCCGTGAACACTGAAGCTTTCTTT; CDR3: CASSLEAGAVNTEAFF
D: TRBD2; J: TRBJ2-3; V: TRBV9; size: few; DNA: TGTGCCAGCAGTGTACCGGGGGGGCAGGTAGATACGCAGTATTTT; CDR3: CASSVPGGQVDTQYF
D: -; J: TRBJ1-5; V: TRBV28; size: few; DNA: TGTGCCAGCAGTTTCGGACAGTTCTATCAGCCCCAGCATTTT; CDR3: CASSFGQFYQPQHF
D: -; J: TRBJ2-2; V: TRBV7-5; size: -; DNA: TGTGCCAGCAGCGCCTACAGGGGGCGCGACACCGGGGAGCTGTTTTTT; CDR3: CASSAYRGRDTGELFF
D: TRBD2; J: TRBJ2-1; V: TRBV28; size: -; DNA: TGTGCCAGCAGTCCCCGGGGAGCGGGGGGGCGGAATGAGCAGTTCTTC; CDR3: CASSPRGAGGRNEQFF
D: TRBD1; J: TRBJ2-7; V: TRBV11-1; size: many; DNA: TGTGCCAGCAGCCCATGGAGGGACAGGGTCTACGAGCAGTACTTC; CDR3: CASSPWRDRVYEQYF
D: -; J: TRBJ1-1; V: TRBV29-1; size: once; DNA: TGCAGCGTTGAAGGTCTTACGAACACTGAAGCTTTCTTT; CDR3: CSVEGLTNTEAFF
D: -; J: TRBJ2-2; V: TRBV6-8; size: -; DNA: TGTGCCACCACCCGGAGGACCGGGGAGCTGTTTTTT; CDR3: CATTRRTGELFF
D: -; J: TRBJ2-2; V: TRBV30; size: -; DNA: TGTGCCTGGAAACAGGATTACACCGGGGAGCTGTTTTTT; CDR3: CAWKQDYTGELFF
D: -; J: TRBJ1-3; V: TRBV19; size: -; DNA: TGTGCCAGCCATCCGGACACGGCTGGAAACACCATATATTTT; CDR3: CASHPDTAGNTIYF
D: TRBD1; J: TRBJ1-4; V: TRBV6-8; size: few; DNA: TGTGCCAGCAGTTACGAAACAGGGGAGGCAACTAATGAAAAACTGTTTTTT; CDR3: CASSYETGEATNEKLFF
D: TRBD1; J: TRBJ1-1; V: TRBV6-8; size: -; DNA: TGTGCCAGCAGTTACTCGGGTTTGGGACAGTTTAACACTGAAGCTTTCTTT; CDR3: CASSYSGLGQFNTEAFF